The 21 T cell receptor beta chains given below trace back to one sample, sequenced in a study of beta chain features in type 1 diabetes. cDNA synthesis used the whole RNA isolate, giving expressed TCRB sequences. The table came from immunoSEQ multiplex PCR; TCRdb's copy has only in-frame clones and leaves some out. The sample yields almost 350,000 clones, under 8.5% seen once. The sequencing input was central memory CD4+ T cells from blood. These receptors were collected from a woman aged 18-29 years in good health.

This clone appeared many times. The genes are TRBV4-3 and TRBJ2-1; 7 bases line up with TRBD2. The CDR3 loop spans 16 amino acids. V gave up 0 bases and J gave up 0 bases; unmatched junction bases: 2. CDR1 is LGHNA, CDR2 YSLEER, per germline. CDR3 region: CASSQEWGGSYNEQFF. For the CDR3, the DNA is TGCGCCAGCAGCCAAGAATGGGGGGGCTCCTACAATGAGCAGTTCTTC.

The CDR3 region is CASSSGPSYEQYF. For the CDR3, the DNA is TGTGCCAGCAGCAGTGGGCCCTCCTACGAGCAGTACTTC. This chain links TRBV6-6 with TRBJ2-7; D gene unclear. Germline assignment: CDR1 MNHNY and CDR2 SVGAGI (reference sequence). CDR3 length equals 13 residues. Between the trimmed V and J ends, which lost 6 bases and 0 bases, there was a span of 9 bases.

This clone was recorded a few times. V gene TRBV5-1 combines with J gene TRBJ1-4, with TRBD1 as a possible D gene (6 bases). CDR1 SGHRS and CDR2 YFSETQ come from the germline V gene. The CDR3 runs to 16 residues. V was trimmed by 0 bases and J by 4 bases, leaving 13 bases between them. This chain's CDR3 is CASSLVGGTNNEKLFF. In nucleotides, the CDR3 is TGCGCCAGCAGCTTGGTAGGGGGGACTAATAATGAAAAACTGTTTTTT. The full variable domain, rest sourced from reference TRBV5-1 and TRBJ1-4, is KAGVTQTPRYLIKTRGQQVTLSCSPISGHRSVSWYQQTPGQGLQFLFEYFSETQRNKGNFPGRFSGRQFSNSRSEMNVSTLELGDSALYLCASSLVGGTNNEKLFFGSGTQLSVL.

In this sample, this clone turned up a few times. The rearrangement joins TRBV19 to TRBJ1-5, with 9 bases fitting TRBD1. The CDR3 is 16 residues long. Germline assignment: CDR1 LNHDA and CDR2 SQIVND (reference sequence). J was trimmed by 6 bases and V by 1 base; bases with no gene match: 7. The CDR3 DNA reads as TGTGCCAGTAGTATAGGGACTACAGGGGGCGGTCAGCCCCAGCATTTT. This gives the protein CASSIGTTGGGQPQHF. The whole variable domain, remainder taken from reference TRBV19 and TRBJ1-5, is DGGITQSPKYLFRKEGQNVTLSCEQNLNHDAMYWYRQDPGQGLRLIYYSQIVNDFQKGDIAEGYSVSREKKESFPLTVTSAQKNPTAFYLCASSIGTTGGGQPQHFGDGTRLSIL.

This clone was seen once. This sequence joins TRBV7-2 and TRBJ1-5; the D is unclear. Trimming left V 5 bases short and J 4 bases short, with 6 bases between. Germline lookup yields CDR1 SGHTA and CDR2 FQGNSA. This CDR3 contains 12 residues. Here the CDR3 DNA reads TGTGCCAGCAGCAACCCAAATCAGCCCCAGCATTTT. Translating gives CASSNPNQPQHF.

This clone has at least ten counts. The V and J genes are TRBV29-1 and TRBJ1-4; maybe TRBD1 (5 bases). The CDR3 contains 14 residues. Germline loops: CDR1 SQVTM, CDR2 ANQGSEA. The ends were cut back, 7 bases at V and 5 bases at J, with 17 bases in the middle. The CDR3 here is CSASRGNGNEKLFF. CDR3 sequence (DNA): TGCAGCGCCTCGCGGGGGAACGGGAATGAAAAACTGTTTTTT.

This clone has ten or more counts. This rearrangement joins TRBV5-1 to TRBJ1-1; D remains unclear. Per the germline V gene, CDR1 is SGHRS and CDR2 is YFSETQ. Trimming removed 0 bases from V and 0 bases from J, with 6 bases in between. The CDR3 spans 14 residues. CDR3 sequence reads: CASSLGGMNTEAFF. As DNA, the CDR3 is TGCGCCAGCAGCTTGGGCGGCATGAACACTGAAGCTTTCTTT.

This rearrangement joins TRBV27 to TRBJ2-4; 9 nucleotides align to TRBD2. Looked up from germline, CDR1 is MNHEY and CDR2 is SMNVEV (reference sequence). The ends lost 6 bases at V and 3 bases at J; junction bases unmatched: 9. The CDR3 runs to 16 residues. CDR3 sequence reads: CASSPIPTSGKNIQYF. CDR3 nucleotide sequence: TGTGCCAGCAGCCCGATCCCGACTAGCGGCAAAAACATTCAGTACTTC.

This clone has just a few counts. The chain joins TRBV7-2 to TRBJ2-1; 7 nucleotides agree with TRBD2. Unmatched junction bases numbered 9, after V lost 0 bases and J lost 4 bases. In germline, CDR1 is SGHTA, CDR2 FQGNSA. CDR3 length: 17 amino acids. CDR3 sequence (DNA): TGTGCCAGCAGCTTAGCTCTAGCGGATACTAGGTACAATGAGCAGTTCTTC. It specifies CASSLALADTRYNEQFF. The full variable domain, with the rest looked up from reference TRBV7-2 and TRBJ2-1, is GAGVSQSPSNKVTEKGKDVELRCDPISGHTALYWYRQSLGQGLEFLIYFQGNSAPDKSGLPSDRFSAERTGGSVSTLTIQRTQQEDSAVYLCASSLALADTRYNEQFFGPGTRLTVL.

For the CDR3, the DNA is TGTGCCAGCAGTGAAATCCCGAGTCAGCCCCAGCATTTT. The encoded protein is CASSEIPSQPQHF. V usage is TRBV6-1 and J usage is TRBJ1-5, with no clear D. Germline V CDR1 and CDR2: MNHNS, SASEGT. Deletions cut 2 bases from V and 6 bases from J, with 8 bases between. The CDR3 contains 13 residues.

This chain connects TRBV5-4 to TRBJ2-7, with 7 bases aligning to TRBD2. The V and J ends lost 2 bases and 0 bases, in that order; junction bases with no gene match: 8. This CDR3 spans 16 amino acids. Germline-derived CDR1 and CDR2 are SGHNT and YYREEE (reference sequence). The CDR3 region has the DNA TGTGCCAGCAGCTTTAGAGCGGGACCTACCTCCTACGAGCAGTACTTC. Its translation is CASSFRAGPTSYEQYF. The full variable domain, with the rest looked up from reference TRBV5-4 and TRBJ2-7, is ETGVTQSPTHLIKTRGQQVTLRCSSQSGHNTVSWYQQALGQGPQFIFQYYREEENGRGNFPPRFSGLQFPNYSSELNVNALELDDSALYLCASSFRAGPTSYEQYFGPGTRLTVT.

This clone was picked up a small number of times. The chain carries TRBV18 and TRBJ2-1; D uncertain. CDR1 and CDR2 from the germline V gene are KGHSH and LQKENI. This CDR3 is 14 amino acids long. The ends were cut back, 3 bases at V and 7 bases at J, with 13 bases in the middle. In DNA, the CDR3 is TGTGCCAGCTCACCTTCGAGGAACGATAATGAGCAGTTCTTC. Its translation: CASSPSRNDNEQFF.

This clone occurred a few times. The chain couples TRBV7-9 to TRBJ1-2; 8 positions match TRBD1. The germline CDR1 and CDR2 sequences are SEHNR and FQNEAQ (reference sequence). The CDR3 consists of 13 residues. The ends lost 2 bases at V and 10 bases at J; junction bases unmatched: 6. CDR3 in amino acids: CASSLKGQGDYTF. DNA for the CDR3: TGTGCCAGCAGCTTAAAAGGACAGGGCGACTACACCTTC.

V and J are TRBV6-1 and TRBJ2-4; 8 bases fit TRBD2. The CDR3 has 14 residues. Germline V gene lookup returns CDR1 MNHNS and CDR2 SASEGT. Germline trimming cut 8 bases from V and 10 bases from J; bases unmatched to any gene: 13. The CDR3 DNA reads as TGTGCCAGCCGCCGGGGGGGCGCAAATCCTATTCAGTACTTC. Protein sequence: CASRRGGANPIQYF.

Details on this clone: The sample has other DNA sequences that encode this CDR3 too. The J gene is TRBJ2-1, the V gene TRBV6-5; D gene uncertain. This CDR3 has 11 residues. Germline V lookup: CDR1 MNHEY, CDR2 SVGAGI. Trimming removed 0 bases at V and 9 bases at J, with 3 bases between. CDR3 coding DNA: TGTGCCAGCAGTTACTCTGGTGAGCAGTTCTTC. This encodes CASSYSGEQFF.

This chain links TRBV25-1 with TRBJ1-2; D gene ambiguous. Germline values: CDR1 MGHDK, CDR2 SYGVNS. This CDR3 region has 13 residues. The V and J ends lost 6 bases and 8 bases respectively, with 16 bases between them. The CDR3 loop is CASSVVVGSGYTF. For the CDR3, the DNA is TGTGCCAGCAGCGTAGTTGTTGGATCCGGCTACACCTTC.

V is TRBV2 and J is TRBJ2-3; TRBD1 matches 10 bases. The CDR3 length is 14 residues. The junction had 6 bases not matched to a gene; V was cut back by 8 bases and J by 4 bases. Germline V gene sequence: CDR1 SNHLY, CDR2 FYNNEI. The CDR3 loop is CASPDRGRADTQYF. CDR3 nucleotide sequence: TGTGCCAGCCCAGACAGGGGGCGTGCAGATACGCAGTATTTT.

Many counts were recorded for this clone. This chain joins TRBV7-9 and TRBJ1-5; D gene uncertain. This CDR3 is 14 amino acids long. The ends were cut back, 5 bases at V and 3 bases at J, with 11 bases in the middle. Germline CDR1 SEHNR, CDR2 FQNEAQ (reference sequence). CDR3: CASSHGPNNQPQHF. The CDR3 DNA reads TGTGCCAGCAGCCACGGGCCCAACAATCAGCCCCAGCATTTT.

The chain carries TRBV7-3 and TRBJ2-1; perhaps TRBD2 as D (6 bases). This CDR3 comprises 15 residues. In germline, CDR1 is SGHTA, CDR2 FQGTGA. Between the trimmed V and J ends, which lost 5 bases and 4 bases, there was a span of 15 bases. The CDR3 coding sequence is TGTGCCAGCAGCCCCCGCCAGGGAGGTTACAATGAGCAGTTCTTC. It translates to CASSPRQGGYNEQFF. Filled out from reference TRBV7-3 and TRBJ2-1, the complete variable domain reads GAGVSQTPSNKVTEKGKYVELRCDPISGHTALYWYRQSLGQGPEFLIYFQGTGAADDSGLPNDRFFAVRPEGSVSTLKIQRTERGDSAVYLCASSPRQGGYNEQFFGPGTRLTVL.

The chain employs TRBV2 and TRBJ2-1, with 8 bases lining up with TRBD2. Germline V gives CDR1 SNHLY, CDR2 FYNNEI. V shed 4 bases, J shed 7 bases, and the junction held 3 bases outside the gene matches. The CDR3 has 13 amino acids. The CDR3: CASSGIAGNEQFF. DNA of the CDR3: TGTGCCAGCAGTGGTATAGCGGGGAATGAGCAGTTCTTC.

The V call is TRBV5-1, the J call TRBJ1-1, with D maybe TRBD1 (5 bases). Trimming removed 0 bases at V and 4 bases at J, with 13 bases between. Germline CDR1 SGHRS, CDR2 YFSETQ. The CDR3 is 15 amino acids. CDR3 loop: CASSLVPAGPTEAFF. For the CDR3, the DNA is TGCGCCAGCAGCTTGGTCCCAGCAGGGCCCACTGAAGCTTTCTTT. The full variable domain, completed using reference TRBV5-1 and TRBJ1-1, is KAGVTQTPRYLIKTRGQQVTLSCSPISGHRSVSWYQQTPGQGLQFLFEYFSETQRNKGNFPGRFSGRQFSNSRSEMNVSTLELGDSALYLCASSLVPAGPTEAFFGQGTRLTVV.